The T cell receptor beta chain under discussion was sequenced for a study of shared clonotypes between healthy human individuals. With ten immunoSEQ deep assay plates, unsorted PBMC DNA underwent sequencing. The method was immunoSEQ multiplex PCR; TCRdb's version includes in-frame clones alone and lacks a portion of them. The table has approximately 470,000 clones, 81% seen once; the top ten hold over 9.5%. Note on this clone: Antigen unknown.

The study enrolled healthy HIV-negative adults without recent acute infections or vaccinations as donors. Germline V gene lookup returns CDR1 SEHNR and CDR2 FQNEAQ (reference sequence). With 6 bases removed from V and 4 bases from J, the gap between germline ends came to 15 bases. The CDR3 spans 14 residues. Findings and caveats of the study: Only blood was sampled; tissue repertoires likely differ. Donor clonotype sharing was expected to depend on sequencing depth.

The sequencing input was PBMCs. The TCR originated in a woman in her thirties or forties in good health. Some clones in this sample may be carry-over from other donors' samples. The chain combines TRBV7-9 with TRBJ1-2, with a possible D match to TRBD1 (6 bases). CDR3 nucleotide sequence: TGTGCCAGCAGTAGGGACACCAAAATCTATGGCTACACCTTC. It codes for CASSRDTKIYGYTF.